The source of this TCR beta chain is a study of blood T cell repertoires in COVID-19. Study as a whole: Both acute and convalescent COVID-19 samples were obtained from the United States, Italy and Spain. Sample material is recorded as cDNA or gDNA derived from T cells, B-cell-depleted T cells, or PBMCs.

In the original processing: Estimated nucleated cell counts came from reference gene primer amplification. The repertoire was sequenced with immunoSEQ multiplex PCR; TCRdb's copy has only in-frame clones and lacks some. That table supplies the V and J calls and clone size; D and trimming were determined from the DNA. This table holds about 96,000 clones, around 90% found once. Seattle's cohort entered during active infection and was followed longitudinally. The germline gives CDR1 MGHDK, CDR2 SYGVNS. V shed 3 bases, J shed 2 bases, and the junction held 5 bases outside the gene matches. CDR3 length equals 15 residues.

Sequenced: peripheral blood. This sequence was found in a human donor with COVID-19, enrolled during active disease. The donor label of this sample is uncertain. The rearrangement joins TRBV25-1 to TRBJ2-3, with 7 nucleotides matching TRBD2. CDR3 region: CASSDVAGATDTQYF. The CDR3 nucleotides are TGTGCCAGCAGTGATGTGGCGGGAGCCACAGATACGCAGTATTTT.